The clone carrying this TCR beta chain has only a few counts. Both 60 Vbeta primers and 13 Jbeta primers went into the PCR. TCRdb keeps only in-frame clones here, not all; method: immunoSEQ multiplex PCR. This sample yields roughly 130,000 clones, of which approximately 80% are seen a single time; 0.7% belongs to the top ten. The data were taken from a study of cytomegalovirus exposure and HLA in healthy donors. This CDR3 is 12 amino acids long. The V end was cut by 7 bases, the J end by 7 bases, with 12 bases between. Per germline, CDR1 SGDLS and CDR2 YYNGEE. The rearrangement links TRBV9 to TRBJ1-3, with no clear D. The clonotype originates from a man between 18 and 29 years old in good health and CMV-seronegative. Sequenced material: PBMCs. The CDR3 DNA reads TGTGCCAGCGGTCTGGCCAGGAACACCATATATTTT. It codes for CASGLARNTIYF.